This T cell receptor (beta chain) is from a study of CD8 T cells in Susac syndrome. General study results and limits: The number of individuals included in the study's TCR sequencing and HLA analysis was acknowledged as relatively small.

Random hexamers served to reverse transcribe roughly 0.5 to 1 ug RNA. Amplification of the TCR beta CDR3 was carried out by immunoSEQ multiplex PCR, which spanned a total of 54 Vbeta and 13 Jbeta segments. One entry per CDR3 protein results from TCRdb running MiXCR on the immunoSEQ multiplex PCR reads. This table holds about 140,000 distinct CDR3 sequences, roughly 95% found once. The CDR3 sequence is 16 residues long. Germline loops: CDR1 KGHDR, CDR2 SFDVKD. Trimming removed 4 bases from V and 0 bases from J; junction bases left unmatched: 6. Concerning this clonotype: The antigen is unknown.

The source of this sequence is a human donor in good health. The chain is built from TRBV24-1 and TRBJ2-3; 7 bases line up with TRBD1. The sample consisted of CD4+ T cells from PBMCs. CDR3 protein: CATSDQGQISTDTQYF. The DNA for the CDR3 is TGTGCCACCAGTGACCAGGGACAGATTAGCACAGATACGCAGTATTTT.